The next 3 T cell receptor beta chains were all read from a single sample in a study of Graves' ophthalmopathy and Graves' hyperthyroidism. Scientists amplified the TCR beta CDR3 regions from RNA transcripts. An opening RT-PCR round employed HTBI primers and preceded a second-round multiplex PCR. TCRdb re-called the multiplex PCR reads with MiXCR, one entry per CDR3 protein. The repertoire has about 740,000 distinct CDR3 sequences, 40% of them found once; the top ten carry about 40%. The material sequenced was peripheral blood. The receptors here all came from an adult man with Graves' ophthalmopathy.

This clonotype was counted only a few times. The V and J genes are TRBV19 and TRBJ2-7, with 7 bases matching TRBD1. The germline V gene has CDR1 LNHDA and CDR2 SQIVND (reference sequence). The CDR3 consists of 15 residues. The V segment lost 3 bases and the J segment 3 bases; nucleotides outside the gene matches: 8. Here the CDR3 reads CASSIPGTDYYEQYF. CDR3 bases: TGTGCCAGTAGTATTCCCGGGACAGACTACTACGAGCAGTACTTC. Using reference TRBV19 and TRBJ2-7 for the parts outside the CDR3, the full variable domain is DGGITQSPKYLFRKEGQNVTLSCEQNLNHDAMYWYRQDPGQGLRLIYYSQIVNDFQKGDIAEGYSVSREKKESFPLTVTSAQKNPTAFYLCASSIPGTDYYEQYFGPGTRLTVT.

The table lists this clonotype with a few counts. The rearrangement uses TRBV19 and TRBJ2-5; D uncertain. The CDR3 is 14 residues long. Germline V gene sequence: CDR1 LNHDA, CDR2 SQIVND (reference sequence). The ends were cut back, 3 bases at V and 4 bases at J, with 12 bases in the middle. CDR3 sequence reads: CASSIRAMRETQYF. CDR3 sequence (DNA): TGTGCCAGTAGTATTAGGGCAATGAGAGAGACCCAGTACTTC.

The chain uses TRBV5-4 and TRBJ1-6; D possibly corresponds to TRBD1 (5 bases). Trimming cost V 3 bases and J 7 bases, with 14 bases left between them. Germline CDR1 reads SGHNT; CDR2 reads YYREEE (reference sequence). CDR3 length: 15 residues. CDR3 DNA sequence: TGTGCCAGCAGCTGGGGCAGGGTGGTGAATTCACCCCTCCACTTT. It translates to CASSWGRVVNSPLHF.